A selection of T cell receptor beta chains follows, all from one sample in a study of blood T cell repertoires in COVID-19. Only in-frame clones appear in the TCRdb table, and some are missing; sequencing was by immunoSEQ multiplex PCR. The table has 250,000 to 350,000 clones, around 85% seen once. Sequenced material: peripheral blood. The receptors come from a human donor with COVID-19, enrolled during active disease. The donor label of this sample is uncertain. Each CDR3 is given with its conserved first and last residue. The D gene is left open where the match is weak.

- | TRBJ1-5 | 16 | TRBV15 | TGTGCCACCAGCAGAGACAGGGCGGGGAGCAATCAGCCCCAGCATTTT | CATSRDRAGSNQPQHF
- | TRBJ1-1 | 17 | TRBV5-4 | TGTGCCAGCAGCTTTACTGCTAACAGGGATGTGAACACTGAAGCTTTCTTT | CASSFTANRDVNTEAFF
TRBD2 | TRBJ2-1 | 17 | TRBV5-1 | TGCGCCAGCAGCGGTACTAGCGGGGACCCCCCAAACAATGAGCAGTTCTTC | CASSGTSGDPPNNEQFF
- | TRBJ1-4 | 16 | TRBV2 | TGTGCCAGCAGTGCGGCAGGGATTGCAACTAATGAAAAACTGTTTTTT | CASSAAGIATNEKLFF
- | TRBJ2-2 | 11 | TRBV10-3 | TGTGCCACTATGAACACCGGGGAGCTGTTTTTT | CATMNTGELFF
TRBD1 | TRBJ1-2 | 14 | TRBV28 | TGTGCCAGCGAAGGGACAGGGGAGCGCTATGGCTACACCTTC | CASEGTGERYGYTF
- | TRBJ2-7 | 15 | TRBV19 | TGTGCCAGTAGCCCCCTCTCGGGGTACAGCTACGAGCAGTACTTC | CASSPLSGYSYEQYF
- | TRBJ2-6 | 18 | TRBV2 | TGTGCCAGCAGTGGGGCCGGGACATCTTACTCTGGGGCCAACGTCCTGACTTTC | CASSGAGTSYSGANVLTF
- | TRBJ2-4 | 11 | TRBV29-1 | TGCAGTGCCAGGGAAAGAAACATTCAGTACTTC | CSARERNIQYF
TRBD2 | TRBJ2-1 | 15 | TRBV7-3 | TGTGCCAGCAGCGCACTAGCGGGATCTTACAATGAGCAGTTCTTC | CASSALAGSYNEQFF